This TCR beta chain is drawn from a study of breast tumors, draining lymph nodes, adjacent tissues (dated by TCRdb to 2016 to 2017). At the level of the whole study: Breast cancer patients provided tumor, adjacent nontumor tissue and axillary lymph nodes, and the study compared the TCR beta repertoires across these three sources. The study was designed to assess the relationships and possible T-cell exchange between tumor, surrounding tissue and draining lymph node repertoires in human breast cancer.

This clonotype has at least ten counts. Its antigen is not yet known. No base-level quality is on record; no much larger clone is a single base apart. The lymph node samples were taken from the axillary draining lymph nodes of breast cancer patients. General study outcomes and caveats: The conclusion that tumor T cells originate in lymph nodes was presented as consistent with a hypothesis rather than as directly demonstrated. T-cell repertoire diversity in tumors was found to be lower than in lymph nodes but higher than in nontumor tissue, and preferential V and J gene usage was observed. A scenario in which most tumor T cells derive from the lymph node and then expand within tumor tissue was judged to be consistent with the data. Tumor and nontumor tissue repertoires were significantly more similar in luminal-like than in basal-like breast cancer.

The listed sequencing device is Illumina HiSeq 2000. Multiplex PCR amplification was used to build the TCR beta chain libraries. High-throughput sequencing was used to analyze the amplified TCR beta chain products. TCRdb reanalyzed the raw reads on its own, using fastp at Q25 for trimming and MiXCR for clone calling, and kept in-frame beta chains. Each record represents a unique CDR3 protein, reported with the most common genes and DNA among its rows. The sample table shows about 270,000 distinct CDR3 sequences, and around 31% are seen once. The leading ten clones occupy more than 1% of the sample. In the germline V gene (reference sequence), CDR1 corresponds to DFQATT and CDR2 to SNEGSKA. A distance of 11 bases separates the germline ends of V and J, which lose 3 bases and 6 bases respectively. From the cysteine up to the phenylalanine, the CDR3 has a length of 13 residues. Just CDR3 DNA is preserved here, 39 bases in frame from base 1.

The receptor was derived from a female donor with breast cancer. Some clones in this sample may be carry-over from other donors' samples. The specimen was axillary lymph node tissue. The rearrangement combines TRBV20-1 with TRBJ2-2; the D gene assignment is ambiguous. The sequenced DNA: TGCAGTGCTAGGGGTCCAAGGGCCGGGGAGCTGTTTTTT. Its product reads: CSARGPRAGELFF.